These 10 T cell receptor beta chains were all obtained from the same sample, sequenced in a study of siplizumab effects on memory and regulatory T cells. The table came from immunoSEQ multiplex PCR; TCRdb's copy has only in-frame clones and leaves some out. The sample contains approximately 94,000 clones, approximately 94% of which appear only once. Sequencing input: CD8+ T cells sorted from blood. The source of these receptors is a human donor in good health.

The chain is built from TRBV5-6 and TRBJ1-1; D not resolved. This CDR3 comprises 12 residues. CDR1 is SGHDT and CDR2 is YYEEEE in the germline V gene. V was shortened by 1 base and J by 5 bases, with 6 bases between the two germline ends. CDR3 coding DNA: TGTGCCAGCAGCTTGTTGGGAACTGAAGCTTTCTTT. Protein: CASSLLGTEAFF.

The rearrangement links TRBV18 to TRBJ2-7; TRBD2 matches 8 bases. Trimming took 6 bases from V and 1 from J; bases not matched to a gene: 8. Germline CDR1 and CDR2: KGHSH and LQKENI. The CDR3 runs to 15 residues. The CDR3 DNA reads TGTGCCAGCTCGAGCGGGGGAGGGGGATCCTACGAGCAGTACTTC. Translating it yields CASSSGGGGSYEQYF. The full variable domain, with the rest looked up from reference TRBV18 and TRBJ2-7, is NAGVMQNPRHLVRRRGQEARLRCSPMKGHSHVYWYRQLPEEGLKFMVYLQKENIIDESGMPKERFSAEFPKEGPSILRIQQVVRGDSAAYFCASSSGGGGSYEQYFGPGTRLTVT.

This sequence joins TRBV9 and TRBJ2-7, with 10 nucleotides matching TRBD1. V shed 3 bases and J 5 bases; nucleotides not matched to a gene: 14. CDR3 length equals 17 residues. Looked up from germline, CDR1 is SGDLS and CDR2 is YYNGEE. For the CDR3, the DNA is TGTGCCAGCAGCGCCTCCGGGACAGGGGTGCCATTCCACGAGCAGTACTTC. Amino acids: CASSASGTGVPFHEQYF.

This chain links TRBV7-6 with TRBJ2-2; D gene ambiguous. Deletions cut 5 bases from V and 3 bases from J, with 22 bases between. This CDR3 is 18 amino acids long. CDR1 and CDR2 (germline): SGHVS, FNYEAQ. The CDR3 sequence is CASSVHPGPPGDTGELFF. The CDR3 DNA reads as TGTGCCAGCAGCGTACACCCCGGGCCCCCGGGCGACACCGGGGAGCTGTTTTTT.

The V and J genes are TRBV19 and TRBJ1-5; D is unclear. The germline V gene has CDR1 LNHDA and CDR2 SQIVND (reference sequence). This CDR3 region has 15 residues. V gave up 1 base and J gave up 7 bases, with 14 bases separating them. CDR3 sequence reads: CASSIGNAPSQPQHF. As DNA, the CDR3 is TGTGCCAGTAGTATAGGCAACGCCCCAAGCCAGCCCCAGCATTTT.

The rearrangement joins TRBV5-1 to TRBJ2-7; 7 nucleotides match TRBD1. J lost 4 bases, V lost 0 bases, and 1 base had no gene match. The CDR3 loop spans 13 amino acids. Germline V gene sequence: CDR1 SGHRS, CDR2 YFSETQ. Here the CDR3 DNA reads TGCGCCAGCAGCTTGGGGACAGGTTACGAGCAGTACTTC. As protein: CASSLGTGYEQYF.

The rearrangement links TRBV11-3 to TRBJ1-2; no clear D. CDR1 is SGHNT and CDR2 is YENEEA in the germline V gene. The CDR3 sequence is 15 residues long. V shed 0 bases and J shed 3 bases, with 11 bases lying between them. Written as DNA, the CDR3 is TGTGCCAGCAGCTTAGAGAATCGTCAGTACTATGGCTACACCTTC. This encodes CASSLENRQYYGYTF. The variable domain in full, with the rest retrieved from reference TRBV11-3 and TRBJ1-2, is EAGVVQSPRYKIIEKKQPVAFWCNPISGHNTLYWYLQNLGQGPELLIRYENEEAVDDSQLPKDRFSAERLKGVDSTLKIQPAELGDSAVYLCASSLENRQYYGYTFGSGTRLTVV.

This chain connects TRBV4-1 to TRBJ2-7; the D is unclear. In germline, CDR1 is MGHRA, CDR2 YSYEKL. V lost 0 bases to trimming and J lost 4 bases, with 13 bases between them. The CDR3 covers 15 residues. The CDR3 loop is CASSQESSRGYEQYF. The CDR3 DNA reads TGCGCCAGCAGCCAAGAATCCTCCCGAGGTTACGAGCAGTACTTC.

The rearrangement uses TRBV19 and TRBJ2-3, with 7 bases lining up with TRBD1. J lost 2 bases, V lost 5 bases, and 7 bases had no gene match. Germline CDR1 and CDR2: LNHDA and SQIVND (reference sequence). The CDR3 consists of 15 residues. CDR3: CASSEPDRATDTQYF. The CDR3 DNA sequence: TGTGCCAGTAGTGAGCCTGACAGGGCCACAGATACGCAGTATTTT.

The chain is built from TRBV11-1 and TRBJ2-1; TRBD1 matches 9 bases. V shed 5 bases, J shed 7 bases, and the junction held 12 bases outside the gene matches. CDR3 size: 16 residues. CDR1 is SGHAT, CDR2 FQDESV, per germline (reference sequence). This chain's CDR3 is CASSVYSGTGLNEQFF. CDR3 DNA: TGTGCCAGCAGCGTTTATTCCGGGACAGGGCTTAATGAGCAGTTCTTC.